This T cell receptor (beta chain) was recorded in a study of T cell responses to AZD1222 COVID-19 vaccine. Whole-study results and caveats: Most donors were white British, females outnumbered males, and clonal diversity was possibly underestimated. No day 14 peak samples; only post-peak repertoires were characterized.

Assay: immunoSEQ multiplex PCR; the TCRdb copy retains only in-frame clones and omits some. The sample contains 65,000 to 100,000 clones, 85% to 90% of which appear only once. Worth noting for this clone: Its antigen is not known.

The CDR3 is 14 residues long. V was cut by 8 bases and J by 10 bases, with 18 bases left in between. Germline-derived CDR1 and CDR2 are SGHAT and FQNNGV. Whether given at about 4 or about 12 weeks, second doses were pooled. Sequencing used peripheral blood, obtained 28 days after the second AZD1222 dose. The chain recombines TRBV11-2 with TRBJ1-6, with D possibly being TRBD1 (6 bases). The sequence was collected from an adult who received the AZD1222 COVID-19 vaccine. This chain's CDR3 is CASRLGTGNSPLHF. Written as DNA, the CDR3 is TGTGCCAGCCGCCTGGGTACAGGGAACTCACCCCTCCACTTT.